This T cell receptor (beta chain) was sequenced in a study of T cells in Graves' hyperthyroidism and ophthalmopathy. Study results and caveats: Peripheral blood also featured most of the thyroid clonotypes expanded above 0.001.

This clonotype was detected ten times or more. The antigen is not known. On the basis of clinical symptoms, serum thyroxine and TRAb, thyroid ultrasound and orbital computed tomography, diagnoses were made. There were TCR beta CDR3 regions amplified from RNA transcripts. Carried out on the TCR CDR3, a first-round RT-PCR used the HTBI primer set. TCRdb analysed the multiplex PCR reads with MiXCR anew, one entry per CDR3 protein. Among about 500,000 distinct CDR3 sequences, 40% to 50% were seen once, and the ten largest hold around two fifths. The CDR3 loop spans 13 amino acids. The germline CDR1 and CDR2 sequences are ENHRY and SYGVKD. The V end was cut by 6 bases, the J end by 5 bases, with 14 bases between.

The sequence came from an adult woman with Graves' disease, either hyperthyroidism or ophthalmopathy (not recorded which). V usage is TRBV10-3 and J usage is TRBJ2-7; D call uncertain. Sequenced sample: peripheral blood or thyroid tissue (not recorded which). In DNA form, the CDR3 reads TGTGCCATCAGCCGCCAGCGAGCCGACGAGCAGTACTTC. Translation gives CAISRQRADEQYF.